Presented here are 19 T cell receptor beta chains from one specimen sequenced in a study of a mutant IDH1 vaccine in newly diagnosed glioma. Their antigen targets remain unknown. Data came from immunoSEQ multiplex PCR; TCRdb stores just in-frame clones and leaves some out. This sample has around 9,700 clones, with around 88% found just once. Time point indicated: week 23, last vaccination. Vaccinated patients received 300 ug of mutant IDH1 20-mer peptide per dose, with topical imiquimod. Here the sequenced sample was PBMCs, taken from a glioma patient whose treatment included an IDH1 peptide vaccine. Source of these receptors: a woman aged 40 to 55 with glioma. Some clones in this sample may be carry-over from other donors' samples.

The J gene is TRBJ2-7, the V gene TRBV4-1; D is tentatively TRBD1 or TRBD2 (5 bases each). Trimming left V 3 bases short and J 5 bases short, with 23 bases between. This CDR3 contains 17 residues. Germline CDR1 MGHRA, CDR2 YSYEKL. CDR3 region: CASSHTKGTGMRNEQYF. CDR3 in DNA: TGCGCCAGCAGCCATACGAAGGGGACCGGGATGAGGAACGAGCAGTACTTC.

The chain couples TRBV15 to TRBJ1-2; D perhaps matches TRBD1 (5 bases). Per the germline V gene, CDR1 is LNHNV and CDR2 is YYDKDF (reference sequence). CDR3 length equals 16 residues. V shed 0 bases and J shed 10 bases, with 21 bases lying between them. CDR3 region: CATSRESGWGRDVYTF. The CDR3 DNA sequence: TGTGCCACCAGCAGAGAGAGTGGGTGGGGGAGGGACGTCTACACCTTC.

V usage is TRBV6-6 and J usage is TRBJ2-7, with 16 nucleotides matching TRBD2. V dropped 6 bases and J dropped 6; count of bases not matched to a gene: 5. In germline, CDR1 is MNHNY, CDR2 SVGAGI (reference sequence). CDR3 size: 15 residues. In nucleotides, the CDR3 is TGTGCCAGCAGCTCCGGGACTAGCGGGAGGGTCGAGCAGTACTTC. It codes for CASSSGTSGRVEQYF.

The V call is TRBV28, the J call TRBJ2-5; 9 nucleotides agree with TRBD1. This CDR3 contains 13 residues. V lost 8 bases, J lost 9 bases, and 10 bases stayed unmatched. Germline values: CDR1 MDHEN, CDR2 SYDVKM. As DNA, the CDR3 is TGTGCCAGCGGCTTCGGGACAGGGTGGGCCCAGTACTTC. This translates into CASGFGTGWAQYF.

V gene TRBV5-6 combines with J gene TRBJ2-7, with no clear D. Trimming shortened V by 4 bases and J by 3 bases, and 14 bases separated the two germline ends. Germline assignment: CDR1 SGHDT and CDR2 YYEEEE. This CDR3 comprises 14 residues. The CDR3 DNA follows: TGTGCCAGCAGCCCAAGGTACCCAGACTACGAGCAGTACTTC. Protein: CASSPRYPDYEQYF.

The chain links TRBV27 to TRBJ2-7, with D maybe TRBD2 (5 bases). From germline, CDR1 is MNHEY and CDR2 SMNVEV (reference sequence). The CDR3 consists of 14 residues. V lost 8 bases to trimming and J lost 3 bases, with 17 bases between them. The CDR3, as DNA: TGTGCCAGCCGTGAGATTAGCGACTACTACGAGCAGTACTTC. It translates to CASREISDYYEQYF.

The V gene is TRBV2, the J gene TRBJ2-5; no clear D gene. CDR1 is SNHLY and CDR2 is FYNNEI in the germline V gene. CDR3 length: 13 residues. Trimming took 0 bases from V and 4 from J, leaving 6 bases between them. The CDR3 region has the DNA TGTGCCAGCAGTGAAGCCTTAGGAGAGACCCAGTACTTC. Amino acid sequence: CASSEALGETQYF.

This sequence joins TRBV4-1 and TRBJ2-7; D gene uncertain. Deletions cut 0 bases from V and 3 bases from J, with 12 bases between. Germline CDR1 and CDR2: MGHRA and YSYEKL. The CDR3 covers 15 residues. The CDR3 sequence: CASSQDDLASYEQYF. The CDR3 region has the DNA TGCGCCAGCAGCCAAGATGATTTGGCGAGCTACGAGCAGTACTTC.

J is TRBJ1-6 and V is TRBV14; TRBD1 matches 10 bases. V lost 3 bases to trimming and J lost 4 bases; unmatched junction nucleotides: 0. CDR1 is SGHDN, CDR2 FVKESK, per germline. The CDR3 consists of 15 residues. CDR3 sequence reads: CASSQDRGYNSPLHF. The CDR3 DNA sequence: TGTGCCAGCAGCCAGGACAGGGGGTATAATTCACCCCTCCACTTT.

The CDR3: CASSPRTGKNYGYTF. The DNA of the CDR3 is TGTGCCAGCAGCCCCCGGACTGGGAAAAACTATGGCTACACCTTC. V is TRBV7-6 and J is TRBJ1-2; D remains unclear. The CDR3 extends over 15 amino acids. Germline CDR1 SGHVS, CDR2 FNYEAQ. Trimming took off 5 bases at V and 2 bases at J, with 15 bases between the two ends.

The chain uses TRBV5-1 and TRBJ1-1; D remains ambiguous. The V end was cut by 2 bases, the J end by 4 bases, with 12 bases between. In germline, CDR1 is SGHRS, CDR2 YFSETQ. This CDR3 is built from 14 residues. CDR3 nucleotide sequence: TGCGCCAGCAGCTTTATTTTTGAGGGCACTGAAGCTTTCTTT. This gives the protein CASSFIFEGTEAFF.

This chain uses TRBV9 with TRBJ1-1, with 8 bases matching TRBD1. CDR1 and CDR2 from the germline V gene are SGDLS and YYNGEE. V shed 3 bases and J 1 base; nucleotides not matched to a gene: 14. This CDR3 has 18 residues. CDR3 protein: CASSAQGESSTKNTEAFF. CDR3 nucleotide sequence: TGTGCCAGCAGCGCACAGGGGGAATCTTCAACAAAGAACACTGAAGCTTTCTTT.

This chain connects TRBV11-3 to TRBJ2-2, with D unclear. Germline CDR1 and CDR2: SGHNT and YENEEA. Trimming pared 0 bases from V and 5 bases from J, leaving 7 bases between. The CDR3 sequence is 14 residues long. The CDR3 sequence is CASSLDGRTGELFF. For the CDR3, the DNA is TGTGCCAGCAGCTTAGATGGACGTACCGGGGAGCTGTTTTTT.

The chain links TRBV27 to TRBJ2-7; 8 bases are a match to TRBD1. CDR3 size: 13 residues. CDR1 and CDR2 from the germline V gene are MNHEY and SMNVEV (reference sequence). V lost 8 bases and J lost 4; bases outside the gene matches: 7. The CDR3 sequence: CASGITGGYEQYF. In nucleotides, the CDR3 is TGTGCCAGCGGGATTACAGGGGGGTACGAGCAGTACTTC.

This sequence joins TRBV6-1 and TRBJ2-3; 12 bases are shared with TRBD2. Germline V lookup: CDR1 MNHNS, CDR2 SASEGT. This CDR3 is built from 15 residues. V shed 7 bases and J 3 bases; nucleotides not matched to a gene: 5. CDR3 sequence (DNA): TGTGCCAGCATACGGCTAGCGGGAGGGACAGATACGCAGTATTTT. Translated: CASIRLAGGTDTQYF.

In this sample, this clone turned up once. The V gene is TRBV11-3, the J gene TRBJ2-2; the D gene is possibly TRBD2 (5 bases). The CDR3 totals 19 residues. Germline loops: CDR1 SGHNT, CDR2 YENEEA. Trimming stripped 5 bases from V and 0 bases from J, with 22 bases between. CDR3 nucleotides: TGTGCCAGCAGCCCAAGACTTGCCCAAACGGGGTCGAACACCGGGGAGCTGTTTTTT. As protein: CASSPRLAQTGSNTGELFF.

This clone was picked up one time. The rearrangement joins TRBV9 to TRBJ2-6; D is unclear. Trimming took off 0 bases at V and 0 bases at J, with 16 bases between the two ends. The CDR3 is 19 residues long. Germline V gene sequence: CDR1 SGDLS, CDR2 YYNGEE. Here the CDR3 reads CASSVEVPSRFSGANVLTF. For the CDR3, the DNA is TGTGCCAGCAGCGTAGAGGTGCCCTCGAGGTTCTCTGGGGCCAACGTCCTGACTTTC.

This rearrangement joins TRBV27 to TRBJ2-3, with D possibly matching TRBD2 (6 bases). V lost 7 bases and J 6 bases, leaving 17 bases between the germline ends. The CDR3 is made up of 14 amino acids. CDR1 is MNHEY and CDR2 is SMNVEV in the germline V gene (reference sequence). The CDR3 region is CASTSGLSVDTQYF. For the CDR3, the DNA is TGTGCCAGCACTTCGGGACTCTCGGTGGATACGCAGTATTTT.

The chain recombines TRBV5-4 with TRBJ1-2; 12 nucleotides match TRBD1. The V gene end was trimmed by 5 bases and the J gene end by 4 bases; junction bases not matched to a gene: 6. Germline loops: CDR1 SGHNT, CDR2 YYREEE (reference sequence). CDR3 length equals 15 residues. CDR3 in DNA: TGTGCCAGCAGTAGGGGACAGGGGGCGACCTATGGCTACACCTTC. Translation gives CASSRGQGATYGYTF.